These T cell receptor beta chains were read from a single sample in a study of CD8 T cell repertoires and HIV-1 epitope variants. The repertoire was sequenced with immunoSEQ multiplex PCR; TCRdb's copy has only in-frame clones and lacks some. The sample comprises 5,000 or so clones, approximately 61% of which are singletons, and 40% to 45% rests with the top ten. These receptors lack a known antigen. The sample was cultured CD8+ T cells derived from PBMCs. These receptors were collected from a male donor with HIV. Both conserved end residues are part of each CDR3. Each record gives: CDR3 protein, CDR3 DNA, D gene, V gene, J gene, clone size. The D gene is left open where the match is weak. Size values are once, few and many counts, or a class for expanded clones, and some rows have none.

CDR3aa: CASSLLGGYYGYTF
CDR3nt: TGTGCCAGCAGTTTACTTGGGGGGTACTATGGCTACACCTTC
d_gene: -
v_gene: TRBV27
j_gene: TRBJ1-2
abundance: -

CDR3aa: CASKEEQGADTQYF
CDR3nt: TGTGCCAGCAAAGAAGAACAGGGGGCAGATACGCAGTATTTT
d_gene: TRBD1
v_gene: TRBV7-9
j_gene: TRBJ2-3
abundance: once

CDR3aa: CAISENFEGTEAFF
CDR3nt: TGTGCCATCAGTGAGAACTTCGAGGGCACTGAAGCTTTCTTT
d_gene: -
v_gene: TRBV10-3
j_gene: TRBJ1-1
abundance: few

CDR3aa: CASSLSQGISYNEQFF
CDR3nt: TGTGCCAGCAGTTTATCACAGGGGATATCCTACAATGAGCAGTTCTTC
d_gene: TRBD1
v_gene: TRBV27
j_gene: TRBJ2-1
abundance: hyperexpanded

CDR3aa: CASSLDRGPPYLYGYTF
CDR3nt: TGTGCCAGCAGCTTAGACAGGGGGCCTCCTTACTTATATGGCTACACCTTC
d_gene: TRBD1
v_gene: TRBV7-3
j_gene: TRBJ1-2
abundance: -

CDR3aa: CATGEGQGEGYEQYF
CDR3nt: TGTGCCACTGGCGAGGGACAGGGCGAGGGTTACGAGCAGTACTTC
d_gene: TRBD1
v_gene: TRBV6-5
j_gene: TRBJ2-7
abundance: -

CDR3aa: CASSLGTGLTGELFF
CDR3nt: TGTGCCAGCAGCTTGGGGACAGGGCTCACCGGGGAGCTGTTTTTT
d_gene: TRBD1
v_gene: TRBV7-8
j_gene: TRBJ2-2
abundance: -

CDR3aa: CASSEVDIASNYGYTF
CDR3nt: TGTGCCAGCAGTGAAGTGGACATAGCTTCTAACTATGGCTACACCTTC
d_gene: -
v_gene: TRBV6-1
j_gene: TRBJ1-2
abundance: -

CDR3aa: CASSSPRKGLAKNIQYF
CDR3nt: TGTGCCAGCAGTTCCCCGCGAAAAGGGTTAGCCAAAAACATTCAGTACTTC
d_gene: -
v_gene: TRBV28
j_gene: TRBJ2-4
abundance: -

CDR3aa: CASSEYRDSDTQYF
CDR3nt: TGTGCCAGCAGCGAGTACAGAGATTCAGATACGCAGTATTTT
d_gene: -
v_gene: TRBV9
j_gene: TRBJ2-3
abundance: -

CDR3aa: CASSPLAYSYEQYF
CDR3nt: TGTGCCAGCAGTCCTCTAGCGTACTCCTACGAGCAGTACTTC
d_gene: -
v_gene: TRBV6-6
j_gene: TRBJ2-7
abundance: -

CDR3aa: CASSLERASYEQYF
CDR3nt: TGTGCCAGCAGCTTGGAGCGGGCCTCCTACGAGCAGTACTTC
d_gene: -
v_gene: TRBV5-4
j_gene: TRBJ2-7
abundance: -

CDR3aa: CASSDSRLSYEQYF
CDR3nt: TGCGCCAGCAGTGACAGCCGTCTCTCCTACGAGCAGTACTTC
d_gene: -
v_gene: TRBV10-2
j_gene: TRBJ2-7
abundance: -

CDR3aa: CASSARGLMNTEAFF
CDR3nt: TGTGCCAGCAGTGCCAGGGGGCTAATGAACACTGAAGCTTTCTTT
d_gene: TRBD1
v_gene: TRBV25-1
j_gene: TRBJ1-1
abundance: -

CDR3aa: CASRLAGEGEQFF
CDR3nt: TGTGCCAGCAGGCTAGCGGGAGAAGGTGAGCAGTTCTTC
d_gene: TRBD2
v_gene: TRBV14
j_gene: TRBJ2-1
abundance: -

CDR3aa: CASRITGQNTGELFF
CDR3nt: TGTGCCAGCAGGATAACAGGGCAGAACACCGGGGAGCTGTTTTTT
d_gene: -
v_gene: TRBV27
j_gene: TRBJ2-2
abundance: -

CDR3aa: CASSPSLNTEAFF
CDR3nt: TGCGCCAGCAGCCCTAGTCTGAACACTGAAGCTTTCTTT
d_gene: -
v_gene: TRBV4-1
j_gene: TRBJ1-1
abundance: -

CDR3aa: CASSPQLAGDREQFF
CDR3nt: TGCGCCAGCAGCCCGCAACTAGCGGGAGATCGTGAGCAGTTCTTC
d_gene: TRBD2
v_gene: TRBV4-1
j_gene: TRBJ2-1
abundance: -

CDR3aa: CASSIGGTYSYEQYF
CDR3nt: TGTGCCAGTAGTATAGGCGGGACTTACTCCTACGAGCAGTACTTC
d_gene: -
v_gene: TRBV19
j_gene: TRBJ2-7
abundance: -

CDR3aa: CASSVDGLGTGGTGELFF
CDR3nt: TGTGCCAGCAGCGTAGACGGACTCGGGACAGGGGGAACCGGGGAGCTGTTTTTT
d_gene: TRBD1
v_gene: TRBV9
j_gene: TRBJ2-2
abundance: -

CDR3aa: CASSQESNEQFF
CDR3nt: TGCGCCAGCAGCCAAGAATCCAATGAGCAGTTCTTC
d_gene: -
v_gene: TRBV4-1
j_gene: TRBJ2-1
abundance: -

CDR3aa: CASSQTGGSGANVLTF
CDR3nt: TGCGCCAGCAGCCAGACAGGGGGCTCTGGGGCCAACGTCCTGACTTTC
d_gene: TRBD1
v_gene: TRBV4-3
j_gene: TRBJ2-6
abundance: medium-sized

CDR3aa: CASSPEGQGVLENTEAFF
CDR3nt: TGTGCCAGCAGCCCGGAGGGACAGGGGGTGTTGGAGAACACTGAAGCTTTCTTT
d_gene: TRBD1
v_gene: TRBV13
j_gene: TRBJ1-1
abundance: few

CDR3aa: CASSIGRLAKLFF
CDR3nt: TGTGCCAGTAGTATCGGGAGATTAGCAAAACTGTTTTTT
d_gene: -
v_gene: TRBV19
j_gene: TRBJ1-4
abundance: few

CDR3aa: CASSEGTSASDEQFF
CDR3nt: TGCGCCAGCAGCGAAGGGACTAGCGCCTCGGATGAGCAGTTCTTC
d_gene: TRBD2
v_gene: TRBV5-1
j_gene: TRBJ2-1
abundance: -

CDR3aa: CASSFSGEKLFF
CDR3nt: TGTGCCAGCAGCTTTTCGGGAGAAAAACTGTTTTTT
d_gene: -
v_gene: TRBV7-9
j_gene: TRBJ1-4
abundance: -

CDR3aa: CASSQDVINPGTEKGNEQFF
CDR3nt: TGTGCCAGCAGCCAAGATGTAATCAATCCCGGGACCGAGAAAGGAAATGAGCAGTTCTTC
d_gene: -
v_gene: TRBV7-3
j_gene: TRBJ2-1
abundance: few

CDR3aa: CAWTGGGLGTGELFF
CDR3nt: TGTGCCTGGACTGGCGGGGGATTGGGCACCGGGGAGCTGTTTTTT
d_gene: TRBD2
v_gene: TRBV30
j_gene: TRBJ2-2
abundance: -

CDR3aa: CASTDRAYTEAFF
CDR3nt: TGTGCCAGCACTGACAGGGCTTACACTGAAGCTTTCTTT
d_gene: TRBD1
v_gene: TRBV6-5
j_gene: TRBJ1-1
abundance: -

CDR3aa: CASSEDPQGIFQPQHF
CDR3nt: TGTGCCAGCAGTGAAGACCCTCAGGGGATATTCCAGCCCCAGCATTTT
d_gene: -
v_gene: TRBV6-1
j_gene: TRBJ1-5
abundance: -

CDR3aa: CASSLGGHTEAFF
CDR3nt: TGTGCCAGCAGTTTAGGGGGGCACACTGAAGCTTTCTTT
d_gene: -
v_gene: TRBV27
j_gene: TRBJ1-1
abundance: once

CDR3aa: CASSLVATFLTGEDTEAFF
CDR3nt: TGTGCCAGCAGCTTAGTCGCTACCTTTTTGACAGGGGAGGACACTGAAGCTTTCTTT
d_gene: TRBD1
v_gene: TRBV7-8
j_gene: TRBJ1-1
abundance: -

CDR3aa: CAWSQGETGELFF
CDR3nt: TGTGCCTGGAGTCAGGGGGAGACCGGGGAGCTGTTTTTT
d_gene: TRBD1
v_gene: TRBV30
j_gene: TRBJ2-2
abundance: -

CDR3aa: CASSPLAGNSYNEQFF
CDR3nt: TGTGCCAGCAGTCCACTAGCGGGCAACTCCTACAATGAGCAGTTCTTC
d_gene: TRBD2
v_gene: TRBV28
j_gene: TRBJ2-1
abundance: -

CDR3aa: CASRPNSGYNEQFF
CDR3nt: TGTGCCAGCAGGCCCAATAGTGGGTACAATGAGCAGTTCTTC
d_gene: -
v_gene: TRBV7-9
j_gene: TRBJ2-1
abundance: -

CDR3aa: CASSQDRAGQGYTEAFF
CDR3nt: TGCGCCAGCAGCCAAGATCGAGCGGGACAGGGGTACACTGAAGCTTTCTTT
d_gene: TRBD1
v_gene: TRBV4-3
j_gene: TRBJ1-1
abundance: few

CDR3aa: CAWTPTSGGRDTQYF
CDR3nt: TGTGCCTGGACCCCGACTAGCGGGGGGCGGGATACGCAGTATTTT
d_gene: TRBD2
v_gene: TRBV30
j_gene: TRBJ2-3
abundance: -

CDR3aa: CASSLAFSGSNTEAFF
CDR3nt: TGCGCCAGCAGCTTGGCCTTCTCTGGGTCGAACACTGAAGCTTTCTTT
d_gene: -
v_gene: TRBV5-1
j_gene: TRBJ1-1
abundance: -

CDR3aa: CASSLGTLSSYEQYF
CDR3nt: TGTGCCAGCAGCTTAGGGACATTGAGCTCCTACGAGCAGTACTTC
d_gene: -
v_gene: TRBV7-2
j_gene: TRBJ2-7
abundance: few

CDR3aa: CASRFGAGRPDTQYF
CDR3nt: TGTGCCAGCAGGTTCGGGGCGGGAAGGCCAGATACGCAGTATTTT
d_gene: -
v_gene: TRBV27
j_gene: TRBJ2-3
abundance: -

CDR3aa: CASSLGGTGGTYTF
CDR3nt: TGTGCCAGCAGCTTGGGCGGGACAGGGGGAACCTACACCTTC
d_gene: TRBD1
v_gene: TRBV5-6
j_gene: TRBJ1-2
abundance: -

CDR3aa: CASSLAGQYQETQYF
CDR3nt: TGTGCCAGCAGCTTAGCGGGCCAGTACCAAGAGACCCAGTACTTC
d_gene: -
v_gene: TRBV11-2
j_gene: TRBJ2-5
abundance: few

CDR3aa: CASSSIGAGSRGQETQYF
CDR3nt: TGTGCCAGCAGTTCAATAGGAGCCGGGAGTAGGGGGCAAGAGACCCAGTACTTC
d_gene: -
v_gene: TRBV28
j_gene: TRBJ2-5
abundance: -